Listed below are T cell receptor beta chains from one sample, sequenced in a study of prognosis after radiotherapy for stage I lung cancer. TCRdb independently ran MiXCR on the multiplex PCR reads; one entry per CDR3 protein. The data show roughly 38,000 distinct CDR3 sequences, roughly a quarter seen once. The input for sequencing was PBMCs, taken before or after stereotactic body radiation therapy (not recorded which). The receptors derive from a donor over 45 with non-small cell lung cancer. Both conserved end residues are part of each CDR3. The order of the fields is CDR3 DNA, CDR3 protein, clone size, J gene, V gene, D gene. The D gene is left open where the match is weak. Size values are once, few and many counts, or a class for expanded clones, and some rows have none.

TGTGCCAGTAGTATAGCGAGGGGGGGTTGGACCGGGGAGCTGTTTTTT CASSIARGGWTGELFF many TRBJ2-2 TRBV19 .
TGCAGTGCCAGTGGGGGACAGAAAAGAGGTCAGCCCCAGCATTTT CSASGGQKRGQPQHF many TRBJ1-5 TRBV20-1 TRBD1
TGCAGTGTAGCGGGCTCGTACGAGCAGTACTTC CSVAGSYEQYF many TRBJ2-7 TRBV20-1 TRBD2
TGTGCCAGCAGCTCCGGGACGGATAATGAAAAACTGTTTTTT CASSSGTDNEKLFF many TRBJ1-4 TRBV2 .
TGTGCCAGTACGGACAGGGGGCCTAAACAGCCCCAGCATTTT CASTDRGPKQPQHF many TRBJ1-5 TRBV19 TRBD1
TGTGCCAGCAGCCCCTCCACGGTAGGGTACACTGAAGCTTTCTTT CASSPSTVGYTEAFF . TRBJ1-1 TRBV4-2 .
TGTGCCAGCAGACCACCCTATAAGGATGAGCAGTTCTTC CASRPPYKDEQFF . TRBJ2-1 TRBV6-2/TRBV6-3 .
TGTGCCAGCAGACGCGGGACAGGCTCCTACGAGCAGTACTTC CASRRGTGSYEQYF many TRBJ2-7 TRBV27 TRBD1
TGTGCCAGCAGTGAACTAGCGGGGGTAGCAGATACGCAGTATTTT CASSELAGVADTQYF many TRBJ2-3 TRBV6-4 TRBD2
TGTGCCAGCTCACTGAAAACAGGGGAGAACACTGAAGCTTTCTTT CASSLKTGENTEAFF . TRBJ1-1 TRBV18 TRBD1
TGCGCCAGCAGCTTGGAACCTAGCGGGGGGCCGTACCAAGAGACCCAGTACTTC CASSLEPSGGPYQETQYF many TRBJ2-5 TRBV5-1 TRBD2
TGTGCCAGCATATCCCCTAGCCCAGATACGCAGTATTTT CASISPSPDTQYF many TRBJ2-3 TRBV9 .
TGCGCCAGCAGCCAAGGGGGGAGGGGATTATCAACTAATGAAAAACTGTTTTTT CASSQGGRGLSTNEKLFF many TRBJ1-4 TRBV4-1 .
TGTGCCAGTAAGGAGGGTTCCGAGCAGTTCTTC CASKEGSEQFF . TRBJ2-1 TRBV19 .
TGTGCCTGGAGTGTAAGTTCAGGAGGGCAGCCCCAGCATTTT CAWSVSSGGQPQHF many TRBJ1-5 TRBV30 .
TGCAGTGCTAGAGATAGCGGTGCTGGAGGGCCCCAGCATTTT CSARDSGAGGPQHF many TRBJ1-5 TRBV20-1 .
TGTGCCAGCAGCATAAGCCCCGGGGGGTGGGCAGATACGCAGTATTTT CASSISPGGWADTQYF . TRBJ2-3 TRBV12-3/TRBV12-4 TRBD2
TGCGCCAGCACCGAAGGAGGGAGGCGTGCTTTCTTT CASTEGGRRAFF . TRBJ1-1 TRBV10-2 .
TGTGCCAGCACTCCCGAAGGGGGGTTCGAGCAGTACTTC CASTPEGGFEQYF many TRBJ2-7 TRBV27 .
TGTGCCAGCAGCTCCACCCGGGAGCGCACCGGGGAGCTGTTTTTT CASSSTRERTGELFF many TRBJ2-2 TRBV7-2 .